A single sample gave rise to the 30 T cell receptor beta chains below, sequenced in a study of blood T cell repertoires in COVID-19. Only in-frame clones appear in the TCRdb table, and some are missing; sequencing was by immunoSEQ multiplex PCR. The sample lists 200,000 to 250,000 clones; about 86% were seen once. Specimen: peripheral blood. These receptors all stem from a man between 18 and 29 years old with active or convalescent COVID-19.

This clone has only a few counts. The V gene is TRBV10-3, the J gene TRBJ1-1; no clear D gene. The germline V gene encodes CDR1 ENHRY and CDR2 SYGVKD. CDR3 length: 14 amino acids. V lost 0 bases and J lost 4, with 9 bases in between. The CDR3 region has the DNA TGTGCCATCAGTGAGTCGGTTAGTGGCACTGAAGCTTTCTTT. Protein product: CAISESVSGTEAFF.

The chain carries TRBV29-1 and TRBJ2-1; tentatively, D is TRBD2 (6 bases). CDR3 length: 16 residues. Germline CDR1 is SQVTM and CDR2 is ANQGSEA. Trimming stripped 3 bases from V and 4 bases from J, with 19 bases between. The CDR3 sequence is CSVDPLAQTRYNEQFF. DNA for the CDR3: TGCAGCGTTGATCCCCTCGCCCAGACTAGATACAATGAGCAGTTCTTC.

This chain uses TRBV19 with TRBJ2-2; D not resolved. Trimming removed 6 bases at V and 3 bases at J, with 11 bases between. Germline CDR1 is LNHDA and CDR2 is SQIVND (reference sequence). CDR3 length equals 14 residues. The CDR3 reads CASSADFDTGELFF. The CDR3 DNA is TGTGCCAGTAGCGCAGACTTTGACACCGGGGAGCTGTTTTTT.

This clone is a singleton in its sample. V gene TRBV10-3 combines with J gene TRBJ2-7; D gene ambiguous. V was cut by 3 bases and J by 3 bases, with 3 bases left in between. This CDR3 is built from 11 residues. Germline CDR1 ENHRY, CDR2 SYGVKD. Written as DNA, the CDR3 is TGTGCCATCAGTGACCTCTACGAGCAGTACTTC. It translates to CAISDLYEQYF.

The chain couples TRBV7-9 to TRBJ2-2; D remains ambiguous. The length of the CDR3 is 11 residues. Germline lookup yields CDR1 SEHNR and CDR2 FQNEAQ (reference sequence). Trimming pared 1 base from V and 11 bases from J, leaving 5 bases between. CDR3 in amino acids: CASSLDPELFF. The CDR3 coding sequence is TGTGCCAGCAGCTTAGATCCAGAGCTGTTTTTT.

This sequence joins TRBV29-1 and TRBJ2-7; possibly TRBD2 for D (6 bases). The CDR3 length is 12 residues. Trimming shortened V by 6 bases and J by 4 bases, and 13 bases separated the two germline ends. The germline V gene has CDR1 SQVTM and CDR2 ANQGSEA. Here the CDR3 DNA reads TGCAGCGTAGCGTCCGCGGGGTACGAGCAGTACTTC. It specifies CSVASAGYEQYF.

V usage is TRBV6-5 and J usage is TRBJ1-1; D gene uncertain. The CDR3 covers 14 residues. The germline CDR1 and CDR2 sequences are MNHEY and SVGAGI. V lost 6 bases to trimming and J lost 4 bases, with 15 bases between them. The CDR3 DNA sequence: TGTGCCAGCAGACCCCAATTCGTCGGCACTGAAGCTTTCTTT. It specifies CASRPQFVGTEAFF.

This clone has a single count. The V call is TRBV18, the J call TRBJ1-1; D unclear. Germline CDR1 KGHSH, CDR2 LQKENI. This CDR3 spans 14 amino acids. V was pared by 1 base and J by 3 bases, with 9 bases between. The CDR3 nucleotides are TGTGCCAGCTCACCACAGGCCGGGGACACTGAAGCTTTCTTT. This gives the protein CASSPQAGDTEAFF.

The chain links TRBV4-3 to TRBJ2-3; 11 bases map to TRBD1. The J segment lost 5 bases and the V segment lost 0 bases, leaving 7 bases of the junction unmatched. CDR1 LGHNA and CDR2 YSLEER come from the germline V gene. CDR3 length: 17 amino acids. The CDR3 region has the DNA TGCGCCAGCAGCCAAGATGGAGGGACAGGGGGTCTAGATACGCAGTATTTT. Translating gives CASSQDGGTGGLDTQYF.

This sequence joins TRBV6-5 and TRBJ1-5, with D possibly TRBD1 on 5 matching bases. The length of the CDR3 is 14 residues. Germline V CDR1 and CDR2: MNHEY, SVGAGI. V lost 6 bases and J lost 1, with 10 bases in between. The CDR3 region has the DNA TGTGCCAGCAGCGTTGGGGGGAGCAATCAGCCCCAGCATTTT. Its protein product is CASSVGGSNQPQHF.

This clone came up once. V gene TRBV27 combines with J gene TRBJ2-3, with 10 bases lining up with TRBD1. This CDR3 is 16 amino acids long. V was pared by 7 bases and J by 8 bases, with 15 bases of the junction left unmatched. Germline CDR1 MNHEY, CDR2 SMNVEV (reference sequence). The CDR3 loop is CASKSSGTGVAGTQYF. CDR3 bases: TGTGCCAGCAAGTCATCCGGGACAGGGGTCGCCGGTACGCAGTATTTT.

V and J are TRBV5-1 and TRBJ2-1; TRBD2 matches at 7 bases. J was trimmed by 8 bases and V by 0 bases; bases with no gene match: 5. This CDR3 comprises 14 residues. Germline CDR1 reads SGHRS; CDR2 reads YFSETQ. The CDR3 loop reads CASSLGVAGHEQFF. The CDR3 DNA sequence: TGCGCCAGCAGCTTGGGGGTAGCGGGCCATGAGCAGTTCTTC.

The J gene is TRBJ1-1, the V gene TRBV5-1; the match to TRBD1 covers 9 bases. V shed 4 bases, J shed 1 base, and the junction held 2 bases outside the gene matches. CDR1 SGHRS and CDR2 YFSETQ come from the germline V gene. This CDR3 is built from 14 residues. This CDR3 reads CASSQDRGNTEAFF. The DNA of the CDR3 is TGCGCCAGCAGCCAGGACAGGGGGAACACTGAAGCTTTCTTT.

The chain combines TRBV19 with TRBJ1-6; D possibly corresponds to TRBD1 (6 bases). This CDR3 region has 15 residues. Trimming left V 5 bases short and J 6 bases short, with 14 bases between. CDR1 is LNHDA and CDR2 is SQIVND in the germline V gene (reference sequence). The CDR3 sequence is CASSGPRGRNSPLHF. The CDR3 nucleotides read TGTGCCAGTAGTGGGCCGCGGGGGCGTAATTCACCCCTCCACTTT.

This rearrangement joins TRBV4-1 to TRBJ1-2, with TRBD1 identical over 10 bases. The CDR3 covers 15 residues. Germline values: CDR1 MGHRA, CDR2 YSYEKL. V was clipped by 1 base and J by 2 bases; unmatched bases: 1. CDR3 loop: CASSQADRGNYGYTF. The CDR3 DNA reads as TGCGCCAGCAGCCAAGCGGACAGGGGGAACTATGGCTACACCTTC.

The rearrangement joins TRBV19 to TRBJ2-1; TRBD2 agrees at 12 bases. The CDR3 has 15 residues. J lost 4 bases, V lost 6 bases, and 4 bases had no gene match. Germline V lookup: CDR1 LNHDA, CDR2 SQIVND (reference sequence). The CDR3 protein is CASSLGLAGYNEQFF. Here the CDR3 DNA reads TGTGCCAGTAGCCTGGGACTAGCGGGTTACAATGAGCAGTTCTTC.

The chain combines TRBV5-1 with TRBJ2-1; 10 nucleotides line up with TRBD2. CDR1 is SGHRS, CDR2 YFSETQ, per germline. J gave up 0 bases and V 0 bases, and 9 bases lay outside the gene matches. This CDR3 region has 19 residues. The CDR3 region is CASSLGPSGSASSYNEQFF. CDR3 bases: TGCGCCAGCAGCTTGGGTCCTAGCGGGAGCGCCAGCTCCTACAATGAGCAGTTCTTC. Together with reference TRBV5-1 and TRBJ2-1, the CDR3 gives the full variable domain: KAGVTQTPRYLIKTRGQQVTLSCSPISGHRSVSWYQQTPGQGLQFLFEYFSETQRNKGNFPGRFSGRQFSNSRSEMNVSTLELGDSALYLCASSLGPSGSASSYNEQFFGPGTRLTVL.

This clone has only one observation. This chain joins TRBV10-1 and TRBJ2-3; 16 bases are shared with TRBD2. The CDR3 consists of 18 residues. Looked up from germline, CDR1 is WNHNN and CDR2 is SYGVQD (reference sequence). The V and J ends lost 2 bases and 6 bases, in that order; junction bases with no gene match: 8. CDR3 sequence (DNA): TGCGCCAGCAGTGAGCCGAAAGGGACTAGCGGGAGGGTGGATACGCAGTATTTT. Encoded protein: CASSEPKGTSGRVDTQYF.

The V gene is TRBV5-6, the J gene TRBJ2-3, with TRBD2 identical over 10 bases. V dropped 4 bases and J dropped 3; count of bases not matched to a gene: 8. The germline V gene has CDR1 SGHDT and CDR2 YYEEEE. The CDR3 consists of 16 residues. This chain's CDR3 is CASSPPSGRGTDTQYF. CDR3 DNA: TGTGCCAGCAGCCCCCCTAGCGGGAGAGGAACAGATACGCAGTATTTT.

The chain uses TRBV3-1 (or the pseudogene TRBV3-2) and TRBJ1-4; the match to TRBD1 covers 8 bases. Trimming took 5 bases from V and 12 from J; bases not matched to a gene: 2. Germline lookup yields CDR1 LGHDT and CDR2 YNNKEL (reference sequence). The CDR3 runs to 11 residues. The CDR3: CASSSGGELFF. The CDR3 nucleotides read TGTGCCAGCAGCTCAGGGGGCGAACTGTTTTTT.

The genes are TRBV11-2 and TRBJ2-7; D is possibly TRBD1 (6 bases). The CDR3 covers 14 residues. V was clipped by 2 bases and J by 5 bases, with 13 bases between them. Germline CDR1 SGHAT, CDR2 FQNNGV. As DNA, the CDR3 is TGTGCCAGCAGCTTACACAGGGCGTCGAACGAGCAGTACTTC. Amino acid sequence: CASSLHRASNEQYF.

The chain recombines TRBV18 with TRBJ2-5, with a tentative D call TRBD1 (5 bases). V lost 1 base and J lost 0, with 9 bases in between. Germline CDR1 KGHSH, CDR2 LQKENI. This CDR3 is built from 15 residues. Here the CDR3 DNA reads TGTGCCAGCTCACCACGACAGCTAAACCAAGAGACCCAGTACTTC. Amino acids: CASSPRQLNQETQYF. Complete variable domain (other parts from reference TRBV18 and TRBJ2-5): NAGVMQNPRHLVRRRGQEARLRCSPMKGHSHVYWYRQLPEEGLKFMVYLQKENIIDESGMPKERFSAEFPKEGPSILRIQQVVRGDSAAYFCASSPRQLNQETQYFGPGTRLLVL.

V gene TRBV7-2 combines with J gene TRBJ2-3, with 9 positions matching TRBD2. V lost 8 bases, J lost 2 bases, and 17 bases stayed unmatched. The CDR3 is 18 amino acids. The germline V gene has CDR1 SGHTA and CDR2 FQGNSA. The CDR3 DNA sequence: TGTGCCAGCTGTGGAGGCGCGGGAGGGCGTGGGGCCACAGATACGCAGTATTTT. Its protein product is CASCGGAGGRGATDTQYF.

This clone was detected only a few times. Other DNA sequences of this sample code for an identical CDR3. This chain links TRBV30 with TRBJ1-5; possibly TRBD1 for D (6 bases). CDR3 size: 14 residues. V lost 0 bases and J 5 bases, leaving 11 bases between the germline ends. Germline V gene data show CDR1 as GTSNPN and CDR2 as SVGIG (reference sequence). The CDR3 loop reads CAWSVRGGDQPQHF. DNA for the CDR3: TGTGCCTGGAGTGTACGAGGGGGGGATCAGCCCCAGCATTTT. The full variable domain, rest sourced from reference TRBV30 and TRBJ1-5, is SQTIHQWPATLVQPVGSPLSLECTVEGTSNPNLYWYRQAAGRGLQLLFYSVGIGQISSEVPQNLSASRPQDRQFILSSKKLLLSDSGFYLCAWSVRGGDQPQHFGDGTRLSIL.

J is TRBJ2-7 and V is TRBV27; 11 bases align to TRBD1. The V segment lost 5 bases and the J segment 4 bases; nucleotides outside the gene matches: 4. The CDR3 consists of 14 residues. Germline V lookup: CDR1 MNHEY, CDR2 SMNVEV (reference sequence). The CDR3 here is CASSAGQGAYEQYF. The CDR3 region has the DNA TGTGCCAGCAGTGCCGGACAGGGGGCTTACGAGCAGTACTTC.

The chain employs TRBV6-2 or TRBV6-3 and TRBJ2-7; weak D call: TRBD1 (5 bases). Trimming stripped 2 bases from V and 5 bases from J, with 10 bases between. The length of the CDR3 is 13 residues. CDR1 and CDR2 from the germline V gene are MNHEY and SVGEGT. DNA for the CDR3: TGTGCCAGCAGTTACGGTCCCAGGGACGAGCAGTACTTC. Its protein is CASSYGPRDEQYF.

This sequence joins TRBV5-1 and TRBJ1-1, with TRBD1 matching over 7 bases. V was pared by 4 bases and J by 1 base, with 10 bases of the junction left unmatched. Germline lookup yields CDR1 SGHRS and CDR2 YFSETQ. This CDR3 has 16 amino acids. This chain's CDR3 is CASSRQYRGSNTEAFF. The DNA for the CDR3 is TGCGCCAGCAGCAGACAGTACAGGGGTTCGAACACTGAAGCTTTCTTT.

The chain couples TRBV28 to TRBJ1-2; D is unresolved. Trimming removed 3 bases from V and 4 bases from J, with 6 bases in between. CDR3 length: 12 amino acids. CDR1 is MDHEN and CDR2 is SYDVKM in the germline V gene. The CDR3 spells CASSFRFYGYTF. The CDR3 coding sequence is TGTGCCAGCAGTTTCAGGTTCTATGGCTACACCTTC.

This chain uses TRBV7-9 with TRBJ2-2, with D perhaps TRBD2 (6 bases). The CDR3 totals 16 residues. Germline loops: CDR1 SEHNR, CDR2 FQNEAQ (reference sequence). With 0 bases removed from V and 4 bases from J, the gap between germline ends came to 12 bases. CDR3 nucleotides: TGTGCCAGCAGCTTAGCGATGCGGGGAGGCACCGGGGAGCTGTTTTTT. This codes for CASSLAMRGGTGELFF. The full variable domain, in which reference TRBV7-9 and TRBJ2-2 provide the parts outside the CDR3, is DTGVSQNPRHKITKRGQNVTFRCDPISEHNRLYWYRQTLGQGPEFLTYFQNEAQLEKSRLLSDRFSAERPKGSFSTLEIQRTEQGDSAMYLCASSLAMRGGTGELFFGEGSRLTVL.

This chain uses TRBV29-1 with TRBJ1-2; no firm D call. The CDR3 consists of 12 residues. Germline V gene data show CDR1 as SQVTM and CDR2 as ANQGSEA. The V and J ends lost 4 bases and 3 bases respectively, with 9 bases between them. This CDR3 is CSVVGGDYGYTF. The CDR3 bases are TGCAGCGTTGTAGGCGGAGACTATGGCTACACCTTC.